This T cell receptor beta chain was sequenced during a study of cytomegalovirus exposure and HLA in healthy donors. Primers included in the PCR were 60 Vbeta and 13 Jbeta primers. Sequencing used immunoSEQ multiplex PCR; TCRdb keeps in-frame clones, though not all of them. The top ten hold roughly 1.8% of the sample, which has about 120,000 clones, approximately 77% seen once. Regarding this clone: At one of its ends the junction is not consistent with the germline gene, which may arise from a read error.

Germline CDR1 and CDR2: SEHNR and FQNEAQ (reference sequence). The CDR3 consists of 15 residues. The material sequenced was PBMCs. The rearrangement links TRBV7-9 to TRBJ2-7; the match to TRBD1 covers 8 bases. The source of this sequence is a man between 18 and 29 years old in good health and CMV-seronegative. As DNA, the CDR3 is TGTGCCAGCAGCGTAGCCCGGACAGGGTCCTACGAGCAGTACTTC. Translation: CASSVARTGSYEQYF.